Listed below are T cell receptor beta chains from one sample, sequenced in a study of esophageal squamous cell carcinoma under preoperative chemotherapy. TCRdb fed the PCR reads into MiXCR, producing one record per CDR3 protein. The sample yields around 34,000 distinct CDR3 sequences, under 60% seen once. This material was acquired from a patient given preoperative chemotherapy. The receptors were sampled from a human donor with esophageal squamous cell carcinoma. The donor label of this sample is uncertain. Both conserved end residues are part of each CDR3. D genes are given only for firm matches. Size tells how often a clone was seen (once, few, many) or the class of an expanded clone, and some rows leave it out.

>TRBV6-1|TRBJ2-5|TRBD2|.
TGTGCCAGCCTCAGACTAGCGGGAACCCAAGAGACCCAGTACTTC
CASLRLAGTQETQYF
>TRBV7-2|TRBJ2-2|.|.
TGTGCCAGCAGCCTGGGCGCCGGGGCTGTGAAAACCGGGACGCTGTATTTT
CASSLGAGAVKTGTLYF
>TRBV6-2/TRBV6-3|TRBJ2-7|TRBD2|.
TGTGCCAGCAGTTCCTTTAGGACTAGCGGGGCCTCCTACAATGAGCAGTACTTC
CASSSFRTSGASYNEQYF
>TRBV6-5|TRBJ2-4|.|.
TGTGCCAGCGTCTACTCGTTGGGGGGCAAAAACACGCAGTACTTC
CASVYSLGGKNTQYF
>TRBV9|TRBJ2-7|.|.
TGTGCCAGCAGCCCCCAGTACGGTTGGGGAATGGGGAGCTCCTACGAGCAGTACTTC
CASSPQYGWGMGSSYEQYF
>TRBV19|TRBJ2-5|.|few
TGTGCCAGTAGGCCCTCGCCAGGGGAGACCCAGTACTTC
CASRPSPGETQYF
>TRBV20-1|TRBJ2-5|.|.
TGCAGTGCTAGAGAAGAGACCCAGTACTTC
CSAREETQYF
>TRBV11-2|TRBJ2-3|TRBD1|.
TGTGCCAGCAGCTCGGGGACAGGGAGCACCGAGGAGCAGTATTTT
CASSSGTGSTEEQYF
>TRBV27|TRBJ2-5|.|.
TGTGCCAGCAGCGGCAGGTACCAAGAGACCCAGTACTTC
CASSGRYQETQYF
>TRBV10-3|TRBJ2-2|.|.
TGTGCCAACGGTGTGAGCACCGATGAGCTGTTTTTT
CANGVSTDELFF
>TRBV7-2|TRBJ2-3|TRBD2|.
TGTGCCAGCAGGGTGGTCGGGGCGGGGGATGCGGATACGCAGTATTTC
CASRVVGAGDADTQYF
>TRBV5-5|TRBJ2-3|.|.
TGTGCCAGCACCCTGCTACCAGGAGATACGCAGTATTTT
CASTLLPGDTQYF
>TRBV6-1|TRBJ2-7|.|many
TGTGCCAGCAGTCGCAATATCCGGGACGCATACGAGCAGTACTTC
CASSRNIRDAYEQYF
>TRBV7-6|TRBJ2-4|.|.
TGTGGCAGCAGCTCGGGGGCGGGAGCCAAAAATATGCAGTATTTC
CGSSSGAGAKNMQYF
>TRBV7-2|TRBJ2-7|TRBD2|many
TGTGCCAGCAGCTTAGCTGGTTTCGGGCGGGGGGCTGCCGAGCAGTACTTC
CASSLAGFGRGAAEQYF
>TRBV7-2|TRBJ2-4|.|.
TGTGCCGGCAGCTTAGAGGGGATCGGGCCCAGTGTCCAAAAGATCCAGTACTTC
CAGSLEGIGPSVQKIQYF
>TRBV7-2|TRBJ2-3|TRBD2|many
TGTGCCAGCAGCACCGGGACTAGCTCGGCAGATACGCAGTATTTT
CASSTGTSSADTQYF
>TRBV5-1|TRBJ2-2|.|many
TGCGCCAGCAGCTCCAGTCTTTTGAGCACCGGGGAGCTGTTTTTT
CASSSSLLSTGELFF
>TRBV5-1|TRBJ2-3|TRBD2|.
TGCGCCAGCAGCTTGGGAGCTAGCGGGGGTACCCCAGATACGCAGTATTTT
CASSLGASGGTPDTQYF
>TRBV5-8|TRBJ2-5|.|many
TGTGCCAGCAGCCCGGACACAGTAGTACGAGAGACCCAGTACTTC
CASSPDTVVRETQYF
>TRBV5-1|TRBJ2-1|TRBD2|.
TGCGCCAGCAGCTTGGAGGCTAGCGGGGGATACAATGAGCAGTTCTTC
CASSLEASGGYNEQFF
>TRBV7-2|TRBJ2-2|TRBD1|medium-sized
TGTGCCAGCAGCTTAGAGGCGCAGGGGGTTACCGGGGAGCTGTTTTTT
CASSLEAQGVTGELFF
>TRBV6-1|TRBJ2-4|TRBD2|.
TGTGCCAGCAGTGGGGGACTAGCCATCAACACGCAGTACTTC
CASSGGLAINTQYF
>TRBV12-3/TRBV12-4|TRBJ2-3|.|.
TGTGCGAGCAGCGCAACGGGGCTGGGAAGCACAGATACGCAGTATTTT
CASSATGLGSTDTQYF
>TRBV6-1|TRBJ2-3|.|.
TGTGCCAGCAGTGTTGGGTTGGGGGGTGGCACCGGTGAGCAGTTTTTT
CASSVGLGGGTGEQFF
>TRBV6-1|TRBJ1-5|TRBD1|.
TGTGCCAGCGATGACAGGGTGGATCAGCCCCAGCATTTT
CASDDRVDQPQHF
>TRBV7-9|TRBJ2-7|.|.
TGTGGCAGCGGCTCGGGGCTGGGGGGCAAAAATACGCAGTACTTC
CGSGSGLGGKNTQYF
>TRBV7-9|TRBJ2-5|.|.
TGTGCCAGCGGCTTCGGGGGAGCTGGCCCAGATACCCAGTACTTC
CASGFGGAGPDTQYF
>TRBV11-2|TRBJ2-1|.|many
TGTGCCAGCAGCTCCCGACAGACCTTCTACAATGAGCAGTTCTTC
CASSSRQTFYNEQFF
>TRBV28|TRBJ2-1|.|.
TGTGCCAGCAGTCCCCCCGGCTTAGCCAAAAACATTCAGTTCTTC
CASSPPGLAKNIQFF
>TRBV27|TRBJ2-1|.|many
TGTGCCAGCAGCCCAACTAGTTACAATGAGCAGTTCTTC
CASSPTSYNEQFF
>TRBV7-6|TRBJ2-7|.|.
TGTGCCAGCAGCTTAGACGGAAGTACGGACCGAGATACGCAGTACTTC
CASSLDGSTDRDTQYF
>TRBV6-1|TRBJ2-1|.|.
TGTGCCAGCACCCAACAGGGAGGCGAGACCCAGTTCTTC
CASTQQGGETQFF
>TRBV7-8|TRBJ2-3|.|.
TGTGCCAGCAGCTTTCAGGGTGTGTGCACCGGGGAGCAGTATTTT
CASSFQGVCTGEQYF
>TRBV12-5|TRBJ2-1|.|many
TGTGCTAGTGGTTTGGGGTCCAGGGTTAGTGAGCAGTTCTTC
CASGLGSRVSEQFF
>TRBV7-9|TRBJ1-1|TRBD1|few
TGTGCCAGCAGCCGACCAGGGGGGAGTGAAGCTTTCTTT
CASSRPGGSEAFF
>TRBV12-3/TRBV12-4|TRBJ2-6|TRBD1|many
TGTGCCAGCAGTCTACGGACAGGGGGCTCTGGGGCCAACGTCCTGACTTTC
CASSLRTGGSGANVLTF
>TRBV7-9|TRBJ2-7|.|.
TGTGCCAGGGCCGTCAGCATAGATGCGCAGTACTTC
CARAVSIDAQYF